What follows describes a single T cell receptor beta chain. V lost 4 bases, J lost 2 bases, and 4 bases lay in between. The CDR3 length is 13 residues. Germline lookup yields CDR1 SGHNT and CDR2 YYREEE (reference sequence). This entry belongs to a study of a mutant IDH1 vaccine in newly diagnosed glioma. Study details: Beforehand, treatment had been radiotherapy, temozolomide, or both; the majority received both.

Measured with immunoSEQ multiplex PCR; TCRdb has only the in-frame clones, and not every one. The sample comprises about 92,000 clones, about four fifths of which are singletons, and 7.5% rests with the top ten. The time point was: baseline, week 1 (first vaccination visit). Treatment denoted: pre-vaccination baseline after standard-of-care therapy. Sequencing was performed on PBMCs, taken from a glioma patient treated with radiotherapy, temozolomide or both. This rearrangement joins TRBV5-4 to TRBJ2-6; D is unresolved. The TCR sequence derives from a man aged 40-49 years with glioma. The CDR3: CASSRPGANVLTF. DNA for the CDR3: TGTGCCAGCAGCAGGCCTGGGGCCAACGTCCTGACTTTC.